This TCR beta chain emerged from a study of breast tumors, draining lymph nodes, adjacent tissues. Study results and limitations: Data fit most tumor T cells coming from lymph node, expanding in tumor. Luminal-like breast cancer showed significantly higher tumor–nontumor repertoire similarity than basal-like.

One entry per CDR3 protein, called by TCRdb with MiXCR from the multiplex PCR reads. This table holds around 290,000 distinct CDR3 sequences, 30% found once. The lymph nodes were axillary draining lymph nodes from breast cancer patients. CDR1 and CDR2 (germline): SGHTA, FQGNSA. V lost 1 base and J lost 4, with 16 bases in between. CDR3 length: 16 amino acids. To note about this clonotype: Its target is unknown.

The sample taken for sequencing was axillary lymph node tissue. The genes are TRBV7-2 and TRBJ1-2; D unresolved. This TCR derives from a female donor with breast cancer. Some clones in this sample may be carry-over from other donors' samples. CDR3 region: CASSLVPAAGLYGYTF. In DNA form, the CDR3 reads TGTGCCAGCAGCTTAGTACCTGCAGCAGGACTCTATGGCTACACCTTC.